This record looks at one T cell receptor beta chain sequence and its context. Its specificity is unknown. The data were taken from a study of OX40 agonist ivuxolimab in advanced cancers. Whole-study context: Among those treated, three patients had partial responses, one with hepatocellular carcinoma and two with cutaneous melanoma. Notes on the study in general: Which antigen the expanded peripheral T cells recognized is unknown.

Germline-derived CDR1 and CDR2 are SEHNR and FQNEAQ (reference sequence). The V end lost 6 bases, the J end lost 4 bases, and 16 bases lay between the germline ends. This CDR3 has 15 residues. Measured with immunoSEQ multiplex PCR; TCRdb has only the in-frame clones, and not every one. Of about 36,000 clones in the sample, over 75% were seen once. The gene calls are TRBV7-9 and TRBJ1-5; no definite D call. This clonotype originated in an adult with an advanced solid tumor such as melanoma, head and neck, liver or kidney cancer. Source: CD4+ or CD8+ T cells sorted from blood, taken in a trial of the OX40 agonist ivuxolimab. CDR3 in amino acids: CASSPSGLPNQPQHF. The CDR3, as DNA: TGTGCCAGCAGTCCCTCCGGGCTTCCTAATCAGCCCCAGCATTTT.